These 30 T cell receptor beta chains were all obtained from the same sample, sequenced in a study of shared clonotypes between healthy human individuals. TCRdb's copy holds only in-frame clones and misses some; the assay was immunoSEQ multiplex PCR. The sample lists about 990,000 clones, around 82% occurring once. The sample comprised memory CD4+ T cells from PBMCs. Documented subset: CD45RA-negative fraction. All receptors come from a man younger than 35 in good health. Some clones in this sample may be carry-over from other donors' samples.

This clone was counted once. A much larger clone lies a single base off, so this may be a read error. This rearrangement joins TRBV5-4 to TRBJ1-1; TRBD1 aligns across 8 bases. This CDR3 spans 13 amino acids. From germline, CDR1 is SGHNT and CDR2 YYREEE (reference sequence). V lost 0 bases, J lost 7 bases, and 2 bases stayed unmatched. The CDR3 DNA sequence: TGTGCCAGCAGCTTGGAACAGGGGGATGAAGCTTTCTTT. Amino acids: CASSLEQGDEAFF.

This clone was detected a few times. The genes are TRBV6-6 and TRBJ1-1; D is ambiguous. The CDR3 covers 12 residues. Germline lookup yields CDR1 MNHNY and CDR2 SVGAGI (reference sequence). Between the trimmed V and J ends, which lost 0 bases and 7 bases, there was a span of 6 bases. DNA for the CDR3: TGTGCCAGCAGTTACTCGAATCTTGAAGCTTTCTTT. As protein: CASSYSNLEAFF.

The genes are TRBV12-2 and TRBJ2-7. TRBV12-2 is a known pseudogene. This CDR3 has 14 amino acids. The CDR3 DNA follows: TGTGCAAGTCGCCCACGGGACGGGAAAAACGAGCAGTACTTC. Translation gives CASRPRDGKNEQYF.

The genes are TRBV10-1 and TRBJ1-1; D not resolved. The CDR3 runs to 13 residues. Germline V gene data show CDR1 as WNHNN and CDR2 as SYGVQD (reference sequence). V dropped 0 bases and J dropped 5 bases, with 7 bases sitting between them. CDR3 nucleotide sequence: TGCGCCAGCAGTGAGTCATCCAGGACTGAAGCTTTCTTT. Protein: CASSESSRTEAFF.

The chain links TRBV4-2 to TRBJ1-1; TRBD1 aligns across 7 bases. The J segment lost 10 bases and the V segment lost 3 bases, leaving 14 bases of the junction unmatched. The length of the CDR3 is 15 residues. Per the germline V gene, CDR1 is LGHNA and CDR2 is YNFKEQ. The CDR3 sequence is CASSHPTTGTRLAFF. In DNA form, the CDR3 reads TGTGCCAGCAGCCATCCTACGACAGGGACCAGATTAGCTTTCTTT.

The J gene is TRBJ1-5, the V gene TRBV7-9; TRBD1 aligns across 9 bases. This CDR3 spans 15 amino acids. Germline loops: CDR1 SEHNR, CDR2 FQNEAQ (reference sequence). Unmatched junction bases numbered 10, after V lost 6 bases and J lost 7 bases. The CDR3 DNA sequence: TGTGCCAGCAGTCGGGGGACAGGGAGAGGGCAGCCCCAGCATTTT. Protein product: CASSRGTGRGQPQHF.

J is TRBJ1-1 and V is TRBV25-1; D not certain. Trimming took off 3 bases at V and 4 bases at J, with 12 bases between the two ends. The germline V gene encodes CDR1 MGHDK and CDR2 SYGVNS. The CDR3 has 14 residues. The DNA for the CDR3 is TGTGCCAGCAGTGATCCATCGGCGGGCACTGAAGCTTTCTTT. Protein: CASSDPSAGTEAFF.

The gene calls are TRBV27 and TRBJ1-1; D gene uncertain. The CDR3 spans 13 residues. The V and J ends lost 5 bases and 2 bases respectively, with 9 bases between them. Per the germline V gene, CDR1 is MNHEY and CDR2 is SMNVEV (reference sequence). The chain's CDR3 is CASSRHANTEAFF. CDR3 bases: TGTGCCAGCAGTCGTCACGCCAACACTGAAGCTTTCTTT.

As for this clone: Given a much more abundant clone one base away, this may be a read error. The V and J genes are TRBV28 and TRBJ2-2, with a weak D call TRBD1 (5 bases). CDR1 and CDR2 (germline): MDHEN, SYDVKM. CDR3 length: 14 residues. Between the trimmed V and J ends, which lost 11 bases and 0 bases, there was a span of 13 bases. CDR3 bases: TGTGCCGGCACAGAACAGGCGAACACCGGGGAGCTGTTTTTT. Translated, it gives CAGTEQANTGELFF.

CDR3 bases: TGTGCCAGCAGCGGGGGATCTAGCGGGAGCTCCAATGAGCAGTTCTTC. It yields the protein CASSGGSSGSSNEQFF. The V gene is TRBV9, the J gene TRBJ2-1; the match to TRBD2 covers 10 bases. CDR1 and CDR2 from the germline V gene are SGDLS and YYNGEE. This CDR3 region has 16 residues. Trimming took 3 bases from V and 6 from J; bases not matched to a gene: 9.

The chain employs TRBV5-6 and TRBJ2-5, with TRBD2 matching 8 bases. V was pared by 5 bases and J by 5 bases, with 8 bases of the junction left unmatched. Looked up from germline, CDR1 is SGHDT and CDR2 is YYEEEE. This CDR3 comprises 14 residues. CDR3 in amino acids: CASRPLTGGETQYF. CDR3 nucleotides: TGTGCCAGCAGACCTCTGACGGGAGGGGAGACCCAGTACTTC.

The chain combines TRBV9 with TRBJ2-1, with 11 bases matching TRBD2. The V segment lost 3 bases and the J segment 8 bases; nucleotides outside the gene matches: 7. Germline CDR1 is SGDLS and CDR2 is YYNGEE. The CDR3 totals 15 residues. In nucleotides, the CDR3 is TGTGCCAGCAGCGACCTAGCGGGAGGAGGAGATGAGCAGTTCTTC. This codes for CASSDLAGGGDEQFF.

This chain's CDR3 is CAITQGINTEAFF. DNA for the CDR3: TGTGCCATCACCCAGGGGATCAACACTGAAGCTTTCTTT. The chain is built from TRBV10-3 and TRBJ1-1; tentative D call: TRBD1 (6 bases). The CDR3 has 13 residues. Germline V gene data show CDR1 as ENHRY and CDR2 as SYGVKD. V dropped 7 bases and J dropped 2 bases, with 11 bases sitting between them.

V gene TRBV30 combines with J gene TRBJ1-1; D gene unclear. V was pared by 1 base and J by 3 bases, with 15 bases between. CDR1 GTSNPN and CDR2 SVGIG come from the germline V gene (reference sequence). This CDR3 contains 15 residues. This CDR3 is CAWSARQNWDTEAFF. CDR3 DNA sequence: TGTGCCTGGAGTGCCAGACAAAACTGGGACACTGAAGCTTTCTTT.

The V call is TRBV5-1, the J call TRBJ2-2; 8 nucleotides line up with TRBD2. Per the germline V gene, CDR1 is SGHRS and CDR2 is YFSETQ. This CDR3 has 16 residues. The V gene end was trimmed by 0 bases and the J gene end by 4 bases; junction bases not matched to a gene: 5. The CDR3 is CASSLVAGSVTGELFF. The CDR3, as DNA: TGCGCCAGCAGCTTGGTAGCGGGATCGGTCACCGGGGAGCTGTTTTTT.

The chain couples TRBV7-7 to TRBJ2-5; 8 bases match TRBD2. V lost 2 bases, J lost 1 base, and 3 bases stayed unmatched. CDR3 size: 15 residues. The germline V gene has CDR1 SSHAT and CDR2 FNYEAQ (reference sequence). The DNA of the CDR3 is TGTGCCAGCAGCTTATCTAGCGGGCTCCAAGAGACCCAGTACTTC. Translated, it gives CASSLSSGLQETQYF.

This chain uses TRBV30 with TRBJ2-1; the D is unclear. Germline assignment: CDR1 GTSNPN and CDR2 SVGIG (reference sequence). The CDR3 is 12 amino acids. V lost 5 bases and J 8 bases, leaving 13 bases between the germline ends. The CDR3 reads CAWGLHGYEQFF. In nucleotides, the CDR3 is TGTGCCTGGGGCTTACACGGCTATGAGCAGTTCTTC.

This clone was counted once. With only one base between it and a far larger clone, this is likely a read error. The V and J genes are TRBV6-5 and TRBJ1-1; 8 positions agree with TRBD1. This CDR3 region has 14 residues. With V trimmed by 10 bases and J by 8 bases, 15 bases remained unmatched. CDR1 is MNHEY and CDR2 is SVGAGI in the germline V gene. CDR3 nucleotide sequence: TGTGCCACCAGCCAAGGACAGGGTGTTAAGGAAGCTTTCTTT. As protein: CATSQGQGVKEAFF.

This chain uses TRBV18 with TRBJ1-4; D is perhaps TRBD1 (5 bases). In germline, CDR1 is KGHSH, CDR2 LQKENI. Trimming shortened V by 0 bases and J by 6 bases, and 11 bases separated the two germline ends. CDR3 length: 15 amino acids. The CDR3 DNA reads TGTGCCAGCTCACCACCATCGGGGGAGGATGAAAAACTGTTTTTT. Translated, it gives CASSPPSGEDEKLFF.

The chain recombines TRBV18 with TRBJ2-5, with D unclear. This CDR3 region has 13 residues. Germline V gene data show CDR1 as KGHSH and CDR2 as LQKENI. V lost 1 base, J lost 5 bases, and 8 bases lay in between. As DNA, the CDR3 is TGTGCCAGCTCACCACATAAGAGGGAGACCCAGTACTTC. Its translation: CASSPHKRETQYF.

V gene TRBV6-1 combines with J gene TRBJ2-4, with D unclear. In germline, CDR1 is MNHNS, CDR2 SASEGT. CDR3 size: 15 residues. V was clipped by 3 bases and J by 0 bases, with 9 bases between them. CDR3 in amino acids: CASSEFARAKNIQYF. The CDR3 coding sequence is TGTGCCAGCAGTGAGTTTGCGCGAGCCAAAAACATTCAGTACTTC.

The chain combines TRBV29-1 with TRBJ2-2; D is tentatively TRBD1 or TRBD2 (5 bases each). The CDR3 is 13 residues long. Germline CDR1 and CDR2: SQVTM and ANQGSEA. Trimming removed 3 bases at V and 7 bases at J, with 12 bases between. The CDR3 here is CSVDSGTGGELFF. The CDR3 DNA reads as TGCAGCGTTGATTCCGGGACGGGCGGGGAGCTGTTTTTT.

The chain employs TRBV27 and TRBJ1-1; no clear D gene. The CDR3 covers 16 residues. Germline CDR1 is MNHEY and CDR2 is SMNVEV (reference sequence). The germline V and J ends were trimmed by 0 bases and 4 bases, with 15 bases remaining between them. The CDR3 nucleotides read TGTGCCAGCAGTTTATCGAGAGGGCCTTTCGTCACTGAAGCTTTCTTT. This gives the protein CASSLSRGPFVTEAFF.

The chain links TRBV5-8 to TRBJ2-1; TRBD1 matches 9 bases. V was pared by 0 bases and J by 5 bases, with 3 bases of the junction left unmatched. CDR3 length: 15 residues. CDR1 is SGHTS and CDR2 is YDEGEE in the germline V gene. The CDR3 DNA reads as TGTGCCAGCAGCTTGGGGACAGGGGCGCACAATGAGCAGTTCTTC. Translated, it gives CASSLGTGAHNEQFF.

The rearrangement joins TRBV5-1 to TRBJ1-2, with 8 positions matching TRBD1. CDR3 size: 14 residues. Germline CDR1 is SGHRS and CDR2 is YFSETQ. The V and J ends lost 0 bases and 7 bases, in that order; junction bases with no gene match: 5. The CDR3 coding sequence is TGCGCCAGCAGCTTGGACAGGGGGGACCTTGGCTACACCTTC. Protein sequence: CASSLDRGDLGYTF.

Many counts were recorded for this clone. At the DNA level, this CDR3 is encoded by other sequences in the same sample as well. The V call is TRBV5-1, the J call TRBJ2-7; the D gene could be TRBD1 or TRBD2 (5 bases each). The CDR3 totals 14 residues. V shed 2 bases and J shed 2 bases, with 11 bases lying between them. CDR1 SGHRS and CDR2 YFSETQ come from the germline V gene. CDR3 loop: CASSFSGTTYEQYF. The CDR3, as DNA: TGCGCCAGCAGCTTCTCGGGGACCACCTACGAGCAGTACTTC.

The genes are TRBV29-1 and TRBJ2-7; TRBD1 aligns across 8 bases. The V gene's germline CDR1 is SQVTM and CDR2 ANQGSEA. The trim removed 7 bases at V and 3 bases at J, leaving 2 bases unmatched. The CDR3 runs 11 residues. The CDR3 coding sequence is TGCAGCGCCGACAGGGGCTACGAGCAGTACTTC. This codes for CSADRGYEQYF.

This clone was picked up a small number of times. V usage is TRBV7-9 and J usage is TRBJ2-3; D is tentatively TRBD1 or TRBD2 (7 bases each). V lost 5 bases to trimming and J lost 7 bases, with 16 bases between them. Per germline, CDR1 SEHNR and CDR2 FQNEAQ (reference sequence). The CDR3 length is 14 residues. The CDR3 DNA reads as TGTGCCAGCAGCGGGGAGGGGACAGTCAATACGCAGTATTTT. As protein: CASSGEGTVNTQYF.

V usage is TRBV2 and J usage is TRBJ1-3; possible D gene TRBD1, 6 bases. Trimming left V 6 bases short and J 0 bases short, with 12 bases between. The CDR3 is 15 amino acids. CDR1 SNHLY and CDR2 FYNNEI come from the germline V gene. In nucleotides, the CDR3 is TGTGCCAGCAGACCAGGGGTCAGCTCTGGAAACACCATATATTTT. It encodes CASRPGVSSGNTIYF.

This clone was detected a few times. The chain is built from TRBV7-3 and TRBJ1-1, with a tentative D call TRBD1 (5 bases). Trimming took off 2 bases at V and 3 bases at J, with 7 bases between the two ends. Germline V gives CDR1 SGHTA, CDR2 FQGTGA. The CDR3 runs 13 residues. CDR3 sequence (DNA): TGTGCCAGCAGCTTATTCAGGGACACTGAAGCTTTCTTT. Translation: CASSLFRDTEAFF.